A single sample gave rise to the 8 T cell receptor beta chains below, sequenced in a study of graft-versus-host responses after intestinal transplantation. The method was immunoSEQ multiplex PCR; TCRdb's version includes in-frame clones alone and lacks a portion of them. The data show about 40,000 clones, roughly 95% seen once. The antigens for these receptors are not known. Sequenced material: unstimulated CD8+ T cells sorted from spleen or lymph node cells, taken before transplant. These receptors all stem from a human donor who was the organ donor for an intestinal transplant.

The chain uses TRBV7-6 and TRBJ1-2, with unresolved D. Germline CDR1 and CDR2: SGHVS and FNYEAQ. This CDR3 has 14 residues. With 4 bases removed from V and 4 bases from J, the gap between germline ends came to 13 bases. The DNA of the CDR3 is TGTGCCAGCAGCTCCTCAGGAGGGCCCTATGGCTACACCTTC. Its protein is CASSSSGGPYGYTF.

This clone appeared once. The rearrangement links TRBV4-2 to TRBJ2-7; 7 bases line up with TRBD1. The CDR3 has 15 residues. Germline CDR1 is LGHNA and CDR2 is YNFKEQ. The ends lost 3 bases at V and 0 bases at J; junction bases unmatched: 5. The CDR3 protein is CASSQATGASYEQYF. In DNA form, the CDR3 reads TGTGCCAGCAGCCAGGCTACAGGGGCCTCCTACGAGCAGTACTTC.

V is TRBV2 and J is TRBJ2-1; 11 nucleotides line up with TRBD2. The V and J ends lost 8 bases and 8 bases, in that order; junction bases with no gene match: 14. Per the germline V gene, CDR1 is SNHLY and CDR2 is FYNNEI. The CDR3 covers 16 residues. CDR3 sequence (DNA): TGTGCCAGCCCCCCTGGCATAGCGGGGGGGCCCCATGAGCAGTTCTTC. It encodes CASPPGIAGGPHEQFF.

The V and J genes are TRBV27 and TRBJ2-1; 7 bases are shared with TRBD1. With V trimmed by 3 bases and J by 8 bases, 7 bases remained unmatched. The CDR3 runs to 14 residues. Germline lookup yields CDR1 MNHEY and CDR2 SMNVEV (reference sequence). The CDR3 DNA sequence: TGTGCCAGCAGTTTGACAGGGAATCTCTATGAGCAGTTCTTC. It translates to CASSLTGNLYEQFF.

V is TRBV19 and J is TRBJ1-2; 7 bases fit TRBD1. This CDR3 comprises 15 residues. Germline CDR1 LNHDA, CDR2 SQIVND (reference sequence). Unmatched junction bases numbered 13, after V lost 5 bases and J lost 7 bases. CDR3 DNA sequence: TGTGCCAGTAGTTTCACCTTTCAGGGGGTTCGTGGCTACACCTTC. The encoded protein is CASSFTFQGVRGYTF.

The chain couples TRBV6-5 to TRBJ1-3; D gene unclear. The V end lost 0 bases, the J end lost 1 base, and 10 bases lay between the germline ends. The CDR3 has 16 residues. The germline gives CDR1 MNHEY, CDR2 SVGAGI. The CDR3 spells CASSYSDGSSGNTIYF. CDR3 DNA sequence: TGTGCCAGCAGTTACTCGGACGGGTCGTCTGGAAACACCATATATTTT.

The rearrangement uses TRBV19 and TRBJ2-7; TRBD1 might be the D (5 bases). This CDR3 contains 14 residues. The germline V gene encodes CDR1 LNHDA and CDR2 SQIVND (reference sequence). V was shortened by 4 bases and J by 0 bases, with 10 bases between the two germline ends. The CDR3 region is CASSKYQGSYEQYF. CDR3 DNA sequence: TGTGCCAGTAGTAAGTATCAGGGCTCCTACGAGCAGTACTTC. Full variable domain (remainder filled in from reference TRBV19 and TRBJ2-7): DGGITQSPKYLFRKEGQNVTLSCEQNLNHDAMYWYRQDPGQGLRLIYYSQIVNDFQKGDIAEGYSVSREKKESFPLTVTSAQKNPTAFYLCASSKYQGSYEQYFGPGTRLTVT.

This chain uses TRBV7-2 with TRBJ2-1, with 11 bases matching TRBD2. Unmatched junction bases numbered 6, after V lost 1 base and J lost 4 bases. This CDR3 is 17 amino acids long. Germline CDR1 is SGHTA and CDR2 is FQGNSA. CDR3 nucleotide sequence: TGTGCCAGCAGCTTAGGCCTGCGACTAGCGGGATACAATGAGCAGTTCTTC. Translating gives CASSLGLRLAGYNEQFF. Looking up the rest from reference TRBV7-2 and TRBJ2-1 gives the full variable domain: GAGVSQSPSNKVTEKGKDVELRCDPISGHTALYWYRQSLGQGLEFLIYFQGNSAPDKSGLPSDRFSAERTGGSVSTLTIQRTQQEDSAVYLCASSLGLRLAGYNEQFFGPGTRLTVL.